The clone carrying this TCR beta chain was detected only once. Its matching antigen is unknown. None of the patients had undergone any treatment ahead of thyroid surgery. The sample belongs to a study of metastatic and nonmetastatic thyroid tumors. Whole-study findings and limits: Patients with malignant thyroid tumors reportedly had significantly higher TCR beta diversity than those with benign nodules, in blood and tumor.

Per the germline V gene, CDR1 is DFQATT and CDR2 is SNEGSKA (reference sequence). The V end was cut by 4 bases, the J end by 4 bases, with 11 bases between. The CDR3 runs 12 residues. From the PCR reads, TCRdb re-called clones with MiXCR. The sample records around 6,200 clones, roughly a third being singletons. This TCR came from a female donor with papillary thyroid cancer or a benign thyroid nodule (not recorded which). Some clones in this sample may be carry-over from other donors' samples. The chain uses TRBV20-1 and TRBJ2-7; no firm D call. The sequenced sample consisted of adjacent normal tissue. The DNA of the CDR3 is TGCAGTGCTAAAGGGATCCTTTACGAGCAGTACTTC. This translates into CSAKGILYEQYF.